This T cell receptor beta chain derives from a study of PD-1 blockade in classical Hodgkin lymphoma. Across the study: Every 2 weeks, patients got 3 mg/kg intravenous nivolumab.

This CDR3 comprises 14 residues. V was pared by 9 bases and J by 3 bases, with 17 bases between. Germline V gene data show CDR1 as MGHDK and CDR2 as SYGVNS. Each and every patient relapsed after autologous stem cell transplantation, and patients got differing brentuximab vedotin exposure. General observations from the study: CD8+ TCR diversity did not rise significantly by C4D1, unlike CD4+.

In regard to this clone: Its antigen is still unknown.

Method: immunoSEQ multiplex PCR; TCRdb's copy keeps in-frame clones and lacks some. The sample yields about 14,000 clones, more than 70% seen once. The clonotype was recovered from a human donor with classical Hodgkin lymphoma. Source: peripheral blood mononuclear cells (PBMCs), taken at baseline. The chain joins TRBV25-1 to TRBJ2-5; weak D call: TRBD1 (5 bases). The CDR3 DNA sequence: TGTGCCAGTACCAATTGGGGCACAAAAGAGACCCAGTACTTC. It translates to CASTNWGTKETQYF.